The rows below give T cell receptor beta chains drawn from one sample of a study of T cells in Graves' hyperthyroidism and ophthalmopathy. TCRdb reprocessed the multiplex PCR reads via MiXCR and lists one record per CDR3 protein. The data show 360,000 or so distinct CDR3 sequences, roughly 15% seen once. Sequences were obtained from blood. All receptors come from a woman in her sixties or seventies with Graves' ophthalmopathy. Both conserved end residues are part of each CDR3. D genes are given only for firm matches. Part of the rows lack a size; the others show once, few, many or a class for expanded clones.

J gene: TRBJ1-6
clone size: NA
V gene: TRBV7-9
D gene: NA
CDR3 DNA: TGTGCCAGCAGCCCCAAAGGTGGGGGATATATGGGTTCACCCCTCCACTTT
CDR3 protein: CASSPKGGGYMGSPLHF

J gene: TRBJ2-1
clone size: NA
V gene: TRBV19
D gene: TRBD1
CDR3 DNA: TGTGCCAGTAAACCAGGACAGGGAGGCAATGAGCAGTTCTTC
CDR3 protein: CASKPGQGGNEQFF

J gene: TRBJ2-3
clone size: many
V gene: TRBV20-1
D gene: NA
CDR3 DNA: TGCAGTGCTAGAAGTGTTAGCACTAGCACAGATACGCAGTATTTT
CDR3 protein: CSARSVSTSTDTQYF

J gene: TRBJ2-2
clone size: NA
V gene: TRBV24-1
D gene: TRBD1
CDR3 DNA: TGTGCCACCAGTGATTTCGGACAGGAGGCCGGGGAGCTGTTTTTT
CDR3 protein: CATSDFGQEAGELFF

J gene: TRBJ2-6
clone size: few
V gene: TRBV5-5
D gene: NA
CDR3 DNA: TGTGCCAGCAGCCCACGGGCAGGGAGCTCTGGGGCCAACGTCCTGACTTTC
CDR3 protein: CASSPRAGSSGANVLTF

J gene: TRBJ1-3
clone size: many
V gene: TRBV12-3/TRBV12-4
D gene: NA
CDR3 DNA: TGTGCCAGCAGTTTTAGTGGGAGCTCTGGAAACACCATATATTTT
CDR3 protein: CASSFSGSSGNTIYF

J gene: TRBJ2-5
clone size: many
V gene: TRBV20-1
D gene: NA
CDR3 DNA: TGCAGTGCTAGAGACGCTAGCGCCCCGGTCGAGACCCAGTACTTC
CDR3 protein: CSARDASAPVETQYF

J gene: TRBJ1-5
clone size: many
V gene: TRBV20-1
D gene: NA
CDR3 DNA: TGCAGTGCTTCCCCAGGAGGGAATCAGCCCCAGCATTTT
CDR3 protein: CSASPGGNQPQHF

J gene: TRBJ2-1
clone size: many
V gene: TRBV7-2
D gene: TRBD2
CDR3 DNA: TGTGCCAGCAGCTTGCAGCTAGCGGGGGGGGGTGAGCAGTTCTTC
CDR3 protein: CASSLQLAGGGEQFF

J gene: TRBJ2-3
clone size: NA
V gene: TRBV2
D gene: TRBD2
CDR3 DNA: TGTGCCAGCAGGCGACTAGCGGCTAGCACAGATACGCAGTATTTT
CDR3 protein: CASRRLAASTDTQYF

J gene: TRBJ2-3
clone size: few
V gene: TRBV6-5
D gene: NA
CDR3 DNA: TGTGCCAGCAGTTACGACCCCCCAGCAGGCACAGATACGCAGTATTTT
CDR3 protein: CASSYDPPAGTDTQYF

J gene: TRBJ2-3
clone size: few
V gene: TRBV10-3
D gene: NA
CDR3 DNA: TGTGCCATCATGGCGGGTACTCAAGGAGATACGCAGTATTTT
CDR3 protein: CAIMAGTQGDTQYF

J gene: TRBJ2-7
clone size: many
V gene: TRBV5-6
D gene: TRBD1
CDR3 DNA: TGTGCCAGCAGCCGACGAGGGGGACAGGGCTACGAGCAGTACTTC
CDR3 protein: CASSRRGGQGYEQYF

J gene: TRBJ1-5
clone size: many
V gene: TRBV3-1
D gene: TRBD1
CDR3 DNA: TGTGCCAGCAGCCACCCACCGGACAGGGGGTCAAGGAATAGCAATCAGCCCCAGCATTTT
CDR3 protein: CASSHPPDRGSRNSNQPQHF

J gene: TRBJ1-5
clone size: many
V gene: TRBV7-8
D gene: NA
CDR3 DNA: TGTGCCAGCAGCTCGGGGGACGGAGGGGGTCAGCCCCAGCATTTT
CDR3 protein: CASSSGDGGGQPQHF

J gene: TRBJ2-3
clone size: NA
V gene: TRBV24-1
D gene: NA
CDR3 DNA: TGTGCCACCCGGAAGGGGAGCACAGATACGCAGTATTTT
CDR3 protein: CATRKGSTDTQYF

J gene: TRBJ2-1
clone size: NA
V gene: TRBV28
D gene: TRBD2
CDR3 DNA: TGTGCCAGCAGTTTAACGCTAGCGGGGATTGGTGAGCAGTTCTTC
CDR3 protein: CASSLTLAGIGEQFF

J gene: TRBJ2-1
clone size: NA
V gene: TRBV19
D gene: NA
CDR3 DNA: TGTGCCAGTAGGGTCGGGGTGAGCTCCTACAATGAGCAGTTCTTC
CDR3 protein: CASRVGVSSYNEQFF

J gene: TRBJ1-6
clone size: NA
V gene: TRBV20-1
D gene: NA
CDR3 DNA: TGCAGTGCTGCTATAAAGAATAATTCACCCCTCCACTTT
CDR3 protein: CSAAIKNNSPLHF

J gene: TRBJ2-5
clone size: many
V gene: TRBV2
D gene: TRBD2
CDR3 DNA: TGTGCCAGGGGGACTAGCGGGAGGGCCAAAGACGAGACCCAGTACTTC
CDR3 protein: CARGTSGRAKDETQYF

J gene: TRBJ1-4
clone size: many
V gene: TRBV27
D gene: TRBD1
CDR3 DNA: TGTGCCAGCAGTGTAAGGGGGCGCGTAAGTGAAAAACTGTTTTTT
CDR3 protein: CASSVRGRVSEKLFF

J gene: TRBJ2-7
clone size: many
V gene: TRBV11-2
D gene: NA
CDR3 DNA: TGTGCCAGCAGCTTAGACTCCCCAACCTACGAGCAGTACTTC
CDR3 protein: CASSLDSPTYEQYF

J gene: TRBJ2-1
clone size: NA
V gene: TRBV20-1
D gene: NA
CDR3 DNA: TGCAGTGCTACCCTAGAGGGTGGTGAGCAGTTCTTC
CDR3 protein: CSATLEGGEQFF

J gene: TRBJ1-6
clone size: NA
V gene: TRBV5-6
D gene: TRBD1
CDR3 DNA: TGTGCCAGCAGCTTGGTAGGGACAGAATCCTCACCCCTCCACTTT
CDR3 protein: CASSLVGTESSPLHF

J gene: TRBJ2-7
clone size: many
V gene: TRBV12-3/TRBV12-4
D gene: TRBD2
CDR3 DNA: TGTGCCAGCAGTTTCTGGCGGGAGCGGATCGGGCAGTACTTC
CDR3 protein: CASSFWRERIGQYF

J gene: TRBJ2-3
clone size: many
V gene: TRBV20-1
D gene: TRBD2
CDR3 DNA: TGCAGTGCTAGCGGGGGGGCAGATACGCAGTATTTT
CDR3 protein: CSASGGADTQYF

J gene: TRBJ2-5
clone size: NA
V gene: TRBV28
D gene: NA
CDR3 DNA: TGTGCCAGCAGTTTTCGCCAGCGCCTCAGGACCCAGTACTTC
CDR3 protein: CASSFRQRLRTQYF

J gene: TRBJ2-2
clone size: many
V gene: TRBV20-1
D gene: TRBD2
CDR3 DNA: TGCAGTGCTAGCAGGCCAAAGGGAGGGCTCACCGGGGAGCTGTTTTTT
CDR3 protein: CSASRPKGGLTGELFF

J gene: TRBJ2-3
clone size: NA
V gene: TRBV5-6
D gene: NA
CDR3 DNA: TGTGCCAGCAGCTTGAAGGGGGTAGCAGATACGCAGTATTTT
CDR3 protein: CASSLKGVADTQYF

J gene: TRBJ2-5
clone size: many
V gene: TRBV20-1
D gene: TRBD2
CDR3 DNA: TGCAGTGCTAGAGATCGGGAGGCGGGGACCCAAGAGACCCAGTACTTC
CDR3 protein: CSARDREAGTQETQYF

J gene: TRBJ2-3
clone size: many
V gene: TRBV10-1
D gene: NA
CDR3 DNA: TGCGCCAGCAGTGAGTCCCCTCCTGACAGGAGAGATACGCAGTATTTT
CDR3 protein: CASSESPPDRRDTQYF